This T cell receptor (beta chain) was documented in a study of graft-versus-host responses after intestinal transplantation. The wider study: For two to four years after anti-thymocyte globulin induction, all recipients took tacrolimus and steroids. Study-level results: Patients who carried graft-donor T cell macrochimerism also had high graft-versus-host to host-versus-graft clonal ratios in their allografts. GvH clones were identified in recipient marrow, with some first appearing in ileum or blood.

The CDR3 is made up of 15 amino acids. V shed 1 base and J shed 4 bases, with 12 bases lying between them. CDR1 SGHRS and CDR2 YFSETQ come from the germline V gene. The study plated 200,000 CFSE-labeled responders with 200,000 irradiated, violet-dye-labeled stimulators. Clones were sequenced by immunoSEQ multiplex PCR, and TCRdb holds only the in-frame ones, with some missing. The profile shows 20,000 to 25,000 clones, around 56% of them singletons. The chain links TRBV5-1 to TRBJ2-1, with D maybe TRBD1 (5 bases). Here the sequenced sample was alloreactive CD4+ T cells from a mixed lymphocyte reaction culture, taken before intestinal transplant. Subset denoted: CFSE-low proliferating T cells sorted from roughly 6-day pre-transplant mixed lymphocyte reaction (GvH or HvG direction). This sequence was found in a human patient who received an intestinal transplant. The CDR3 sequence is CASSLQGMRYNEQFF. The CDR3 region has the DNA TGCGCCAGCAGCTTGCAGGGAATGAGGTACAATGAGCAGTTCTTC.